The rows below give T cell receptor beta chains drawn from one sample of a study of blood T cell repertoires in COVID-19. Clones were sequenced by immunoSEQ multiplex PCR, and TCRdb holds only the in-frame ones, with some missing. The sample includes some 150,000 clones, 80% to 90% of them seen just once. The specimen was peripheral blood. These receptors all come from a woman aged 55-70 years with COVID-19, enrolled during active disease. Both conserved end residues are part of each CDR3. D genes are given only for firm matches. Clone size is stated in some rows and not others, as once, few, many or a class when expanded.

j_call | d_call | clone_size | v_call | cdr3_aa | cdr3_nt
TRBJ2-1 | TRBD2 | . | TRBV18 | CASSPPGGGLKNEQFF | TGTGCCAGCTCACCACCGGGCGGGGGGTTAAAAAATGAGCAGTTCTTC
TRBJ1-6 | . | . | TRBV12-5 | CASGLGELLFSPLHF | TGTGCTAGTGGTTTGGGGGAGCTCCTATTTTCACCCCTCCACTTT
TRBJ1-1 | TRBD1 | . | TRBV9 | CASSMTGDYTEAFF | TGTGCCAGCAGCATGACAGGGGATTACACTGAAGCTTTCTTT
TRBJ2-7 | . | . | TRBV28 | CASSFRAGDEQYF | TGTGCCAGCAGTTTCAGGGCTGGGGACGAGCAGTACTTC
TRBJ2-2 | TRBD2 | few | TRBV5-1 | CASSSGLDLGGELFF | TGCGCCAGCAGCTCGGGACTAGATTTGGGCGGGGAGCTGTTTTTT
TRBJ2-3 | TRBD1 | . | TRBV5-1 | CASSRLGTESTDTQYF | TGCGCCAGCAGCCGACTCGGGACAGAGAGCACAGATACGCAGTATTTT
TRBJ2-2 | TRBD1 | few | TRBV6-5 | CASSYGTGRTGELFF | TGTGCCAGCAGTTACGGGACAGGGAGGACCGGGGAGCTGTTTTTT
TRBJ2-5 | . | . | TRBV7-8 | CASSLGPQGPQETQYF | TGTGCCAGCAGCTTAGGCCCCCAGGGCCCCCAAGAGACCCAGTACTTC
TRBJ1-5 | . | . | TRBV2 | CASNAQGGNQPQHF | TGTGCCAGCAATGCACAAGGGGGCAATCAGCCCCAGCATTTT
TRBJ1-2 | . | . | TRBV19 | CASSIAPRTDGYTF | TGTGCCAGTAGTATAGCCCCTAGGACAGATGGCTACACCTTC